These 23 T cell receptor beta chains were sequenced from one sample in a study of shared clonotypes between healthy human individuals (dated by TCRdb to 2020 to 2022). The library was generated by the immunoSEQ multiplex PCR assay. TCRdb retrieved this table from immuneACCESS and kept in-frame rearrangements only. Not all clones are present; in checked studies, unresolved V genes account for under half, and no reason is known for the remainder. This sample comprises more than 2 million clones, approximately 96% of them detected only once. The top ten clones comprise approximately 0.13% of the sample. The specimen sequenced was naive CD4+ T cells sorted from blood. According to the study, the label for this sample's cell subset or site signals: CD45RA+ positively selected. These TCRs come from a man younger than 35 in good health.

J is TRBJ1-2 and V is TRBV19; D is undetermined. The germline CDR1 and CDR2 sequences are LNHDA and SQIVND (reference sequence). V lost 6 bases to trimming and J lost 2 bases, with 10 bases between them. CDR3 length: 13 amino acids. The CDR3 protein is CASRWEANYGYTF. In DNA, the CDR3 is TGTGCCAGTAGATGGGAAGCGAACTATGGCTACACCTTC.

The CDR3 protein is CASSPTSGGPGDEQFF. CDR3 DNA: TGCGCCAGCAGCCCGACTAGCGGGGGTCCCGGGGATGAGCAGTTCTTC. The chain uses TRBV5-1 and TRBJ2-1, with 12 bases matching TRBD2. Trimming removed 4 bases from V and 8 bases from J; junction bases left unmatched: 10. CDR3 length equals 16 residues. Germline CDR1 SGHRS, CDR2 YFSETQ.

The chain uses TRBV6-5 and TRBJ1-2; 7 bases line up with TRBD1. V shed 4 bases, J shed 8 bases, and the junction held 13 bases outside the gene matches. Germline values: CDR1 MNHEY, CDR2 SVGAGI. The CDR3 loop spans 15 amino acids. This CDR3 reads CASSSKADRSAGYTF. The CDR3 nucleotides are TGTGCCAGCAGTTCTAAAGCGGACAGGAGCGCCGGCTACACCTTC.

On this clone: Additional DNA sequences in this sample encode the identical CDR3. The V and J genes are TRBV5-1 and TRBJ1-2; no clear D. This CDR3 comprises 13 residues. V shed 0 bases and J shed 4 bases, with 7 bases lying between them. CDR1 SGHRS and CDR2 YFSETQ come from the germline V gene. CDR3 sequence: CASSLGGSYGYTF. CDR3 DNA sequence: TGCGCCAGCAGCTTGGGTGGCTCCTATGGCTACACCTTC.

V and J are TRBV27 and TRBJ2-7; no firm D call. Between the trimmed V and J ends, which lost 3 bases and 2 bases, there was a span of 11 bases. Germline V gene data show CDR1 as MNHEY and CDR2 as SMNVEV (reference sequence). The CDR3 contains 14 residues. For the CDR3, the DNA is TGTGCCAGCAGTTTTACGGACCCCACCTACGAGCAGTACTTC. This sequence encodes CASSFTDPTYEQYF.

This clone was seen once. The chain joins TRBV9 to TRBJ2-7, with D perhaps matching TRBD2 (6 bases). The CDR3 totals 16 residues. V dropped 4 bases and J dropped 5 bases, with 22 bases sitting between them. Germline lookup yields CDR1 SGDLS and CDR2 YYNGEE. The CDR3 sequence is CASSPLGGIYGHEQYF. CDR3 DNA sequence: TGTGCCAGCAGCCCCCTGGGGGGTATTTATGGGCACGAGCAGTACTTC.

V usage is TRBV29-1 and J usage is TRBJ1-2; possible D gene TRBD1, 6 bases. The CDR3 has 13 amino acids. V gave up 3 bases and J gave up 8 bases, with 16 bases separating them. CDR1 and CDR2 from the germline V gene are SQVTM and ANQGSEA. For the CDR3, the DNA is TGCAGCGTTGATGCGGCTAACAGGGACGGCTACACCTTC. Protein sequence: CSVDAANRDGYTF.

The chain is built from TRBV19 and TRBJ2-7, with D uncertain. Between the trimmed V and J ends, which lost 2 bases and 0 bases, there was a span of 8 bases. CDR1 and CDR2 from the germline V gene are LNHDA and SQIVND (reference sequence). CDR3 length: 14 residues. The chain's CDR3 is CASSINDGSYEQYF. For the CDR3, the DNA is TGTGCCAGTAGTATAAACGACGGCTCCTACGAGCAGTACTTC.

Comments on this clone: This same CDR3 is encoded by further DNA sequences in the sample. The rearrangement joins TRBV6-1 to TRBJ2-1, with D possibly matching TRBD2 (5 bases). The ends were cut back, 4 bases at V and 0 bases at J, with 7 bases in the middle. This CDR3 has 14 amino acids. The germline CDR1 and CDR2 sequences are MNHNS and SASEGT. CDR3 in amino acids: CASSAGSSYNEQFF. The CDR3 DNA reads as TGTGCCAGCAGTGCGGGGAGCTCCTACAATGAGCAGTTCTTC.

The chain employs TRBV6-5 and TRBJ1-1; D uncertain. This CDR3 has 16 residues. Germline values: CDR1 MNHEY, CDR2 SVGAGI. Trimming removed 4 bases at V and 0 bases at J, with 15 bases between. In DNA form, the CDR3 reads TGTGCCAGCAGTTCGTCTGGAGGCGGAATGAACACTGAAGCTTTCTTT. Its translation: CASSSSGGGMNTEAFF.

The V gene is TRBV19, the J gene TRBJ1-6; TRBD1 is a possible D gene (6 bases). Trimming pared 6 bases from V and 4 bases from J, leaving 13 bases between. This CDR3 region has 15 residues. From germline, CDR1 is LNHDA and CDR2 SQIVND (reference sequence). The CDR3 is CASSSRGGYNSPLHF. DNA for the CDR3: TGTGCCAGTAGCTCTAGGGGGGGTTATAATTCACCCCTCCACTTT.

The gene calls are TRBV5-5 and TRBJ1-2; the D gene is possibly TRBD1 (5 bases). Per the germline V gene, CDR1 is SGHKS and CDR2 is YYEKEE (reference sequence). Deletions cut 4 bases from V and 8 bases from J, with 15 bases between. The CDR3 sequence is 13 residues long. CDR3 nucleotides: TGTGCCAGCAGCGTACAAACACAGGAGGGCTACACCTTC. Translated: CASSVQTQEGYTF.

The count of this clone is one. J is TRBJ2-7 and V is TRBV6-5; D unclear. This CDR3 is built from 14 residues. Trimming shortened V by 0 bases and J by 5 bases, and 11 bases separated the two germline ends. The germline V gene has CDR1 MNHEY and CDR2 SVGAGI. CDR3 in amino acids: CASSYSMGPHEQYF. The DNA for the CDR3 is TGTGCCAGCAGTTACTCTATGGGTCCCCACGAGCAGTACTTC.

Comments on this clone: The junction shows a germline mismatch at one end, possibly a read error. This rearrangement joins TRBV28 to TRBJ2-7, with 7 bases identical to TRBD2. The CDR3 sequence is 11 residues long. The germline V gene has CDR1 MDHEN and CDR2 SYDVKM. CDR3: CASSLGRGLFF. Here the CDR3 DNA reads TGTGCCAGCAGTCTGGGGAGGGGACTTTTCTTC. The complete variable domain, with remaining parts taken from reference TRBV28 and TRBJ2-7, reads DVKVTQSSRYLVKRTGEKVFLECVQDMDHENMFWYRQDPGLGLRLIYFSYDVKMKEKGDIPEGYSVSREKKERFSLILESASTNQTSMYLCASSLGRGLFFGPGTRLTVT.

The CDR3 nucleotides read TGTGCCAGCAGTGCCTATGGGGGATTTGGCAATCAGCCCCAGCATTTT. Translating it yields CASSAYGGFGNQPQHF. The chain carries TRBV6-6 and TRBJ1-5; D is possibly TRBD1 (5 bases). The CDR3 runs to 16 residues. Trimming left V 5 bases short and J 2 bases short, with 16 bases between. CDR1 MNHNY and CDR2 SVGAGI come from the germline V gene (reference sequence).

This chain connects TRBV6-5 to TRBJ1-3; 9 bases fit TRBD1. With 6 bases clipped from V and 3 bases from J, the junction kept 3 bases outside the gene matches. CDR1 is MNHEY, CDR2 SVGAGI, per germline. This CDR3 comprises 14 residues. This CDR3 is CASRMDRGGNTIYF. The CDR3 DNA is TGTGCCAGCAGGATGGACAGGGGTGGAAACACCATATATTTT.

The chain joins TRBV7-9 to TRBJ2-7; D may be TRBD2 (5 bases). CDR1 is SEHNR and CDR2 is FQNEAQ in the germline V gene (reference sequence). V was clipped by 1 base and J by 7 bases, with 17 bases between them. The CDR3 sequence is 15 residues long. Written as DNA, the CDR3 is TGTGCCAGCAGCTTAGAGGGCCAATCTAGAGGGGAGCAGTACTTC. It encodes CASSLEGQSRGEQYF.

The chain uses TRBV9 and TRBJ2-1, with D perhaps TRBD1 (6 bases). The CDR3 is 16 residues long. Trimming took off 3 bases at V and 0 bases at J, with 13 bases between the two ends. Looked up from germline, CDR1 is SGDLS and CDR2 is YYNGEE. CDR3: CASSAGQPSSYNEQFF. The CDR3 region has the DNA TGTGCCAGCAGCGCCGGACAGCCGAGCTCCTACAATGAGCAGTTCTTC.

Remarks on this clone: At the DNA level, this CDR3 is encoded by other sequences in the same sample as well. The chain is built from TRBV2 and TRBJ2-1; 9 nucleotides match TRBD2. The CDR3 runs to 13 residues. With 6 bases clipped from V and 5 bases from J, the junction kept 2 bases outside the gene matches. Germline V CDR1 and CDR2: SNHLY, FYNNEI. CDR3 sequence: CASRRGGDNEQFF. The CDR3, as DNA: TGTGCCAGCAGGCGGGGGGGCGACAATGAGCAGTTCTTC.

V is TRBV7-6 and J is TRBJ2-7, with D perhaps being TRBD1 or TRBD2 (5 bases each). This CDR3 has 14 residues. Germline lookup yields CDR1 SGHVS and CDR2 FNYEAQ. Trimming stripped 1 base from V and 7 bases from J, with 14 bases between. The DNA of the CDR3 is TGTGCCAGCAGCTTAGGTAGAGGGGCACGGGAGCAGTACTTC. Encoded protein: CASSLGRGAREQYF. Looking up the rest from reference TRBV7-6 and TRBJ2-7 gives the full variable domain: GAGVSQSPRYKVTKRGQDVALRCDPISGHVSLYWYRQALGQGPEFLTYFNYEAQQDKSGLPNDRFSAERPEGSISTLTIQRTEQRDSAMYRCASSLGRGAREQYFGPGTRLTVT.

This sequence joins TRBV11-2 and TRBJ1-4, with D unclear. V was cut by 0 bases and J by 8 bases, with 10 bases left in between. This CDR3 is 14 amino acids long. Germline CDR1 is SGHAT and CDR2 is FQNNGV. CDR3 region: CASSLERLQEKLFF. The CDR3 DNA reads TGTGCCAGCAGCTTAGAACGGCTGCAAGAAAAACTGTTTTTT.

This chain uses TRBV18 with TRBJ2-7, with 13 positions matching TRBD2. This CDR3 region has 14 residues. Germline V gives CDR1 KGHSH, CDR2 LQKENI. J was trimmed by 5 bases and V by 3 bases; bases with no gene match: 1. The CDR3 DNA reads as TGTGCCAGCTCACCGACTAGCGGGGGGCACGAGCAGTACTTC. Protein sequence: CASSPTSGGHEQYF.

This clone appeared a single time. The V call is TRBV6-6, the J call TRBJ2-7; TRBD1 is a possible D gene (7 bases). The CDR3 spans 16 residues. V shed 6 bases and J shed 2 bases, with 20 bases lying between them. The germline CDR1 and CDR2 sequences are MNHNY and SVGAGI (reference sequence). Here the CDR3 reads CASSRQPGGGPYEQYF. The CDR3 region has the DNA TGTGCCAGCAGCCGACAACCAGGAGGGGGCCCCTACGAGCAGTACTTC.